A selection of T cell receptor beta chains follows, all from one sample in a study of blood T cell repertoires in COVID-19. Assay: immunoSEQ multiplex PCR; the TCRdb copy retains only in-frame clones and omits some. The data hold 300,000 to 400,000 clones, with approximately 92% observed a single time. Sequenced: PBMCs or T cells enriched from blood (not recorded which). The receptors come from a man aged 18 to 35 who had recovered from COVID-19. The CDR3 runs from the conserved cysteine through the conserved F or W. A D gene is named only where the DNA matches it firmly. The size entry is marked missing in some rows and otherwise reads once, few, many or a size class.

TRBV5-5,-,TRBJ2-1,TRBD2,CASSLFPGGNNEQFF,TGTGCCAGCAGCTTGTTTCCGGGAGGGAACAATGAGCAGTTCTTC
TRBV11-3,-,TRBJ2-1,-,CASSSSGYNEQFF,TGTGCCAGCAGCTCCTCAGGGTACAATGAGCAGTTCTTC
TRBV6-2/TRBV6-3,few,TRBJ1-6,TRBD1,CASSYSGTGYSPLHF,TGTGCCAGCAGTTACTCTGGGACAGGGTATTCACCCCTCCACTTT
TRBV10-3,-,TRBJ2-3,-,CAISESLQGTDTQYF,TGTGCCATCAGTGAGTCGCTACAGGGAACAGATACGCAGTATTTT
TRBV28,-,TRBJ1-2,-,CASSLLVREGGYTF,TGTGCCAGCAGTTTACTGGTCAGGGAGGGTGGCTACACCTTC
TRBV11-2,-,TRBJ1-1,-,CASSLQGWTEAFF,TGTGCCAGCAGCTTACAGGGTTGGACTGAAGCTTTCTTT
TRBV11-3,few,TRBJ2-2,TRBD2,CASSLGGTSGAGELFF,TGTGCCAGCAGCTTAGGGGGGACTAGCGGGGCCGGGGAGCTGTTTTTT
TRBV3-1/TRBV3-2,-,TRBJ1-3,-,CASSPGWDTSGNTIYF,TGTGCCAGCAGCCCGGGATGGGACACGTCGGGAAACACCATATATTTT
TRBV27,-,TRBJ1-2,-,CASSASNRAYGYTF,TGTGCCAGCAGTGCCAGTAACAGGGCTTATGGCTACACCTTC
TRBV19,once,TRBJ1-1,-,CASRLPSSGTEAFF,TGTGCCAGTAGATTACCATCTTCGGGGACTGAAGCTTTCTTT
TRBV7-9,-,TRBJ1-2,-,CASSLSGVPLYGYTF,TGTGCCAGCAGCTTAAGCGGGGTTCCTCTCTATGGCTACACCTTC
TRBV7-2,few,TRBJ1-5,TRBD1,CASSPTGRGNQPQHF,TGTGCCAGCAGCCCGACAGGGCGGGGCAATCAGCCCCAGCATTTT
TRBV18,-,TRBJ1-2,-,CASSPAADFNYGYTF,TGTGCCAGCTCGCCTGCAGCCGACTTTAACTATGGCTACACCTTC
TRBV19,few,TRBJ1-2,-,CASNTQGGRGAFSYTF,TGTGCCAGTAATACTCAGGGAGGGAGGGGCGCTTTTAGCTACACCTTC
TRBV5-8,-,TRBJ2-1,TRBD1,CASSLGDRGNEQFF,TGTGCCAGCAGCTTGGGGGACAGGGGAAATGAGCAGTTCTTC
TRBV5-1,-,TRBJ1-1,TRBD1,CASSEGQGATEAFF,TGCGCCAGCAGCGAGGGACAGGGGGCCACTGAAGCTTTCTTT
TRBV11-3,-,TRBJ2-7,-,CASSLSDRLVNEQYF,TGTGCCAGCAGCTTAAGCGACCGATTAGTTAACGAGCAGTACTTC
TRBV2,-,TRBJ2-2,-,CASSESYTGELFF,TGTGCCAGCAGTGAGTCGTACACCGGGGAGCTGTTTTTT
TRBV18,-,TRBJ1-2,-,CASSPRADGYTF,TGTGCCAGCTCACCGAGGGCGGATGGCTACACCTTC
TRBV25-1,-,TRBJ1-1,TRBD1,CASTPGQDWGRAEAFF,TGTGCCAGCACCCCGGGACAGGATTGGGGTAGGGCTGAAGCTTTCTTT
TRBV7-9,few,TRBJ1-1,TRBD1,CASSHPQGTSTEAFF,TGTGCCAGCAGCCATCCACAGGGGACGAGCACTGAAGCTTTCTTT
TRBV5-8,-,TRBJ1-1,-,CASSPYKYRGMNTEAFF,TGTGCCAGCAGCCCTTACAAATATAGGGGGATGAACACTGAAGCTTTCTTT
TRBV4-1,-,TRBJ2-1,-,CASSQGGVGYNEQFF,TGCGCCAGCAGCCAAGGGGGGGTCGGTTACAATGAGCAGTTCTTC
TRBV7-3,-,TRBJ2-1,-,CASSLSGGSNEQFF,TGTGCCAGCAGCTTAAGCGGTGGTAGCAATGAGCAGTTCTTC
TRBV19,once,TRBJ1-6,-,CASSIYLEGDSPLHF,TGTGCCAGTAGTATTTACTTGGAGGGTGATTCACCCCTCCACTTT
TRBV5-1,-,TRBJ1-3,-,CASSLGQGNTIYF,TGCGCCAGCAGCTTGGGACAGGGAAACACCATATATTTT
TRBV6-5,-,TRBJ2-1,-,CASSFYRITGPNEQFF,TGTGCCAGCAGTTTTTACCGTATTACAGGGCCGAATGAGCAGTTCTTC
TRBV5-1,-,TRBJ1-4,-,CASSPNNEKLFF,TGCGCCAGCAGCCCCAATAATGAAAAACTGTTTTTT
TRBV11-2,-,TRBJ1-2,TRBD1,CASSSPHQRQGYYGYTF,TGTGCCAGCAGCTCGCCACACCAGAGACAGGGGTACTATGGCTACACCTTC
TRBV19,-,TRBJ1-5,TRBD1,CASSSRERGRGQPQHF,TGTGCCAGTAGCTCCCGGGAGAGGGGGCGCGGTCAGCCCCAGCATTTT
TRBV4-3,-,TRBJ2-3,-,CASSQESRWIPTDTQYF,TGCGCCAGCAGCCAAGAATCCAGGTGGATTCCCACAGATACGCAGTATTTT
TRBV21-1,-,TRBJ2-3,-,CASSKAPSVHTQYF,TGTGCCAGCAGCAAAGCGCCCAGCGTCCATACGCAGTATTTT
TRBV12-3/TRBV12-4,-,TRBJ1-2,-,CASSSGQIYGYTF,TGTGCCAGCAGCAGCGGACAGATCTATGGCTACACCTTC
TRBV19,-,TRBJ1-3,-,CASSFPIGGAGNTIYF,TGTGCCAGTAGTTTCCCGATTGGGGGCGCGGGAAACACCATATATTTT
TRBV30,once,TRBJ2-3,TRBD2,CAWSAGTSGSTDTQYF,TGTGCCTGGAGCGCCGGGACTAGCGGTAGCACAGATACGCAGTATTTT
TRBV4-2,-,TRBJ2-7,-,CASSPSLSFYEQYF,TGTGCCAGCAGCCCATCTTTGAGTTTCTACGAGCAGTACTTC
TRBV19,-,TRBJ2-7,-,CACKFRDTSYEQYF,TGTGCCTGTAAGTTCCGGGACACGTCCTACGAGCAGTACTTC
TRBV7-3,-,TRBJ2-7,TRBD1,CASSLNRDRGQEEQYF,TGTGCCAGCAGCTTAAATCGGGACAGGGGGCAAGAGGAGCAGTACTTC
TRBV27,-,TRBJ1-5,-,CASSLQGSQPQHF,TGTGCCAGCAGTTTACAGGGGAGTCAGCCCCAGCATTTT
TRBV6-5,-,TRBJ1-6,-,CASSTRQSNSPLHF,TGTGCCAGCAGCACCCGACAGAGTAATTCACCCCTCCACTTT
TRBV2,-,TRBJ1-2,TRBD1,CASSDRGPDGYTF,TGTGCCAGCAGCGACAGGGGGCCGGATGGCTACACCTTC
TRBV9,few,TRBJ2-5,-,CASSVNGAPSETQYF,TGTGCCAGCAGCGTAAATGGGGCACCCTCAGAGACCCAGTACTTC
TRBV30,-,TRBJ1-6,-,CAWSVLSSDSPLHF,TGTGCCTGGAGTGTACTTTCGTCGGATTCACCCCTCCACTTT
TRBV5-1,-,TRBJ1-1,-,CASSSPDRGGSFMNTEAFF,TGCGCCAGCAGCTCCCCCGATAGGGGGGGTTCCTTCATGAACACTGAAGCTTTCTTT
TRBV19,-,TRBJ1-1,-,CATKDSINTEAFF,TGTGCCACCAAAGACAGCATAAACACTGAAGCTTTCTTT
TRBV7-9,-,TRBJ2-7,-,CASSLDSGEQYF,TGTGCCAGCAGCTTAGATTCAGGCGAGCAGTACTTC
TRBV5-1,-,TRBJ1-5,-,CASSMGGSSNQPQHF,TGCGCCAGCAGTATGGGGGGTAGTAGCAATCAGCCCCAGCATTTT
TRBV4-1,-,TRBJ2-7,-,CASSLTGFYEQYF,TGCGCCAGCAGCCTAACAGGGTTCTACGAGCAGTACTTC
TRBV27,-,TRBJ1-6,-,CASSLIGRVTNSPLHF,TGTGCCAGCAGTTTAATCGGCAGGGTGACGAATTCACCCCTCCACTTT
TRBV19,-,TRBJ1-4,-,CASRIQTVSNEKLFF,TGTGCCAGTAGGATACAAACAGTTTCGAATGAAAAACTGTTTTTT
TRBV10-2,-,TRBJ2-5,-,CASNHASEQETQYF,TGCGCCAGCAACCATGCGAGCGAACAAGAGACCCAGTACTTC
TRBV2,-,TRBJ1-6,-,CASSPGTYNSPLHF,TGTGCCAGCAGTCCCGGGACTTATAATTCACCCCTCCACTTT
TRBV11-2,-,TRBJ2-1,-,CASSLGTATHSEQFF,TGTGCCAGCAGCTTAGGGACAGCGACTCATAGTGAGCAGTTCTTC
TRBV12-3/TRBV12-4,-,TRBJ2-1,-,CASSQLGSNEQFF,TGTGCCAGCAGTCAACTAGGAAGCAATGAGCAGTTCTTC
TRBV9,-,TRBJ2-7,TRBD2,CASSAGLAGDYEQYF,TGTGCCAGCAGCGCGGGACTAGCGGGAGACTACGAGCAGTACTTC
TRBV6-5,-,TRBJ2-3,-,CASSYRVEVTDTQYF,TGTGCCAGCTCCTACAGGGTGGAGGTGACAGATACGCAGTATTTT
TRBV7-6,once,TRBJ2-1,TRBD2,CASSLGVAGRSSYNEQFF,TGTGCCAGCAGCTTAGGGGTAGCGGGGAGAAGCTCCTACAATGAGCAGTTCTTC